These T cell receptor beta chains were read from a single sample in a study of cytomegalovirus exposure and HLA in healthy donors. Sequenced by immunoSEQ multiplex PCR; TCRdb stores in-frame clones only, minus some. Counted here are approximately 170,000 clones, approximately 70% occurring once; the ten biggest clones make up approximately 5%. The specimen was PBMCs. The receptors were sampled from a young man in good health and CMV-seropositive. CDR3s leave out the opening cysteine and the closing phenylalanine or tryptophan.

v_gene: TRBV13; len: 12; j_gene: TRBJ2-3; CDR3aa: ASRLAGGSDTQY
v_gene: TRBV11-3; len: 12; j_gene: TRBJ2-5; CDR3aa: ASSTRLAEETQY
v_gene: TRBV27; len: 13; j_gene: TRBJ2-1; CDR3aa: ASSFREGSYNEQF
v_gene: TRBV2; len: 14; j_gene: TRBJ2-3; CDR3aa: ASSGLSGSSTDTQY
v_gene: TRBV7-8; len: 13; j_gene: TRBJ2-3; CDR3aa: ASSLMGQAQDTQY
v_gene: TRBV7-9; len: 16; j_gene: TRBJ2-1; CDR3aa: ASSRLGLAGVDGNEQF
v_gene: TRBV10-3; len: 13; j_gene: TRBJ2-1; CDR3aa: AISNSGQGGNEQF
v_gene: TRBV27; len: 12; j_gene: TRBJ2-2; CDR3aa: ASSPGLNTGELF
v_gene: TRBV4-1; len: 11; j_gene: TRBJ1-4; CDR3aa: ASSSQGGGKLF
v_gene: TRBV7-2; len: 13; j_gene: TRBJ1-3; CDR3aa: ASSSVTGGGNTIY
v_gene: TRBV5-6; len: 14; j_gene: TRBJ1-3; CDR3aa: ASSPDRGLTGNTIY